The T cell receptor (beta chain) described here comes from a study of T cell clonotyping in hematopoietic cell transplantation. Overall study results and limits: At the given depth, recipient repertoires were over 95% de novo clonotypes. After transplant, recipient diversity fell while pathologically expanded clonotypes grew through day 180. Graft donor and pretransplant recipient Inverse Simpson Index values predicted broader posttransplant TCR diversity.

To note about this clone: Its specificity is not known.

The data were produced by immunoSEQ multiplex PCR, yet TCRdb's version contains in-frame clones alone and is incomplete. The sample comprises around 15,000 clones, 85% of which are singletons, and around 3.9% rests with the top ten. Blood collection times were about day -28 and days 30, 100, 180 posttransplant. The CDR3 is 14 residues long. Germline-derived CDR1 and CDR2 are GTSNPN and SVGIG (reference sequence). The V and J ends lost 5 bases and 3 bases respectively, with 14 bases between them. The material sequenced was PBMCs, taken 100 days after allogeneic stem cell transplant. V usage is TRBV30 and J usage is TRBJ1-3, with unresolved D. This TCR came from a male patient between 60 and 69 years old who had an allogeneic stem cell transplant from a related donor, so the T cells may come from the graft donor. Some clones in this sample may be carry-over from other donors' samples. The CDR3 DNA reads TGTGCCTGGGCCAACCGCGGGCTTGGAAACACCATATATTTT. It specifies CAWANRGLGNTIYF.